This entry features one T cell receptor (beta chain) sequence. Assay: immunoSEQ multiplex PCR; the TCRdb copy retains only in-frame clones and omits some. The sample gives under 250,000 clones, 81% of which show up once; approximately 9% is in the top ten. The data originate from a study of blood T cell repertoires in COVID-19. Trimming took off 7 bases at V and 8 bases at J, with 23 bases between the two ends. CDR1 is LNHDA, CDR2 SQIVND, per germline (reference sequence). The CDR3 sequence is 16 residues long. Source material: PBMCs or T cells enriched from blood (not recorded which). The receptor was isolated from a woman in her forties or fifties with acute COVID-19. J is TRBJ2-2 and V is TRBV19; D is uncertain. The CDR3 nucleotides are TGTGCCAGTACCTCCCCTGGTGCGGTCCGACCGGGGGAGCTGTTTTTT. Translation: CASTSPGAVRPGELFF.